The entry below describes one TCR beta chain. Its antigen is currently unknown. Trimming took 7 bases from V and 4 from J, leaving 10 bases between them. From germline, CDR1 is LNHDA and CDR2 SQIVND (reference sequence). This CDR3 has 12 amino acids. This record belongs to a study of shared clonotypes between healthy human individuals. Overall study findings and caveats: Generally, naive subsets came out with larger estimated richness than memory subsets. Against clonotypes common to all four donors, non-shared ones had lower generation probabilities.

Authors' data handling: ImmunoSEQ yielded junction-only sequences lacking quality scores, so filtering differed. Sequencing used immunoSEQ multiplex PCR; TCRdb keeps in-frame clones, though not all of them. The V and J calls and the clone size are those of that table, but D and trimming were determined from the DNA. This table has 2 million to 2.5 million clones, 90% to 96% appearing once. Those who donated were healthy HIV-negative adults, with no recent acute infections or vaccinations reported. This chain uses TRBV19 with TRBJ1-1; D is unresolved. The specimen sequenced was naive CD4+ T cells sorted from blood. Indicated subset: CD45RA+ positively selected. The TCR sequence derives from a man in his late teens or twenties in good health. The CDR3 here is CASIQVPTEAFF. The CDR3 DNA is TGTGCCAGTATCCAAGTCCCCACTGAAGCTTTCTTT.